This T cell receptor beta chain was captured by sequencing in a study of a mutant IDH1 vaccine in newly diagnosed glioma. Study context: The first vaccination came 4-6 weeks after radiotherapy alone, or with temozolomide cycles.

By sample fraction, this clone is medium-sized. What it recognizes is unknown. The method was immunoSEQ multiplex PCR; TCRdb's version includes in-frame clones alone and lacks a portion of them. The table records tens of thousands of clones, 70% to 90% of them present only once. CDR1 SNHLY and CDR2 FYNNEI come from the germline V gene. V dropped 6 bases and J dropped 4; count of bases not matched to a gene: 6. This CDR3 is 14 amino acids long. The time point: week 5, during vaccination. All doses held 300 ug of mutant IDH1 20-mer peptide, with topical imiquimod. V is TRBV2 and J is TRBJ1-5; 7 bases align to TRBD1. Sequenced material: PBMCs, taken from a glioma patient whose treatment included an IDH1 peptide vaccine. The TCR comes from a man between 35 and 55 years old with glioma. The CDR3 DNA reads TGTGCCAGCAGCCGGGACAGTACAAATCAGCCCCAGCATTTT. It codes for CASSRDSTNQPQHF.